Sequencing of this T cell receptor beta chain was carried out in a study of T cell responses to AZD1222 COVID-19 vaccine. This clone was picked up a small number of times. Antigen unknown. CDR3 length: 16 residues. Produced via immunoSEQ multiplex PCR; TCRdb's table is partial and in-frame only. In the table there are under 95,000 clones, 75% to 90% of which are singletons. Notes on the study in general: Following two doses of AZD1222, Spike-specific TCR breadth and depth rose. Close to half of spike-specific TCRs reportedly recognize unmutated variant regions. White British donors predominated, females outnumbered males, and clonal diversity was possibly underestimated.

The V gene is TRBV21-1, the J gene TRBJ2-7; no check of the table's D call, TRBD2, against the DNA was made. TRBV21-1 is an annotated pseudogene. The TCR comes from an adult in good health. This specimen was peripheral blood, taken on day 0 of AZD1222 vaccination. The CDR3 loop reads CASITGTPGGVYEQYF. In DNA form, the CDR3 reads TGTGCCAGCATCACCGGGACCCCAGGCGGGGTCTACGAGCAGTACTTC.